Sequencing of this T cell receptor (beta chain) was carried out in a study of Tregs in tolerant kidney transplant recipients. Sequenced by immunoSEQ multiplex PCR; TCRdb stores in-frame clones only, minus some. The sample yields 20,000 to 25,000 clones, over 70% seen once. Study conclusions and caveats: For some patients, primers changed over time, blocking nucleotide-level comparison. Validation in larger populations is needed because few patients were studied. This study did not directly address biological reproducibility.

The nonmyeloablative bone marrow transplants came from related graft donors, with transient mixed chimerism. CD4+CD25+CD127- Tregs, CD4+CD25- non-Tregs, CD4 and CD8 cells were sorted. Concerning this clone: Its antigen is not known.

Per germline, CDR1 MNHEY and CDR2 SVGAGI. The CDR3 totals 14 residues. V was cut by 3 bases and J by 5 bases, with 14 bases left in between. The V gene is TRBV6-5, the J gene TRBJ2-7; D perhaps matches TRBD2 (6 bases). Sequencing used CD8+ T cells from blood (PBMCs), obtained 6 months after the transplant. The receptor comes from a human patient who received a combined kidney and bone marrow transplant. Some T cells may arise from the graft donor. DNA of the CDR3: TGTGCCAGCAGTTATCGCGGGGAACTTAACGAGCAGTACTTC. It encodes CASSYRGELNEQYF.